The 15 T cell receptor beta chains listed next were all sequenced from one sample in a study of cytomegalovirus exposure and HLA in healthy donors. Primers included in the PCR were 60 Vbeta and 13 Jbeta primers. Sequenced by immunoSEQ multiplex PCR; TCRdb stores in-frame clones only, minus some. This sample has under 200,000 clones, with 68% found just once. Sequences were obtained from PBMCs. Receptor source: a woman under 30 in good health and CMV-seropositive.

The gene calls are TRBV28 and TRBJ1-5; TRBD1 matches at 11 bases. Trimming cost V 2 bases and J 7 bases; bases outside gene matches: 7. Germline values: CDR1 MDHEN, CDR2 SYDVKM. The CDR3 spans 16 residues. CDR3 coding DNA: TGTGCCAGCAGTTTAATCGGACAGGGGGCTTCACAGCCCCAGCATTTT. Encoded protein: CASSLIGQGASQPQHF.

The chain recombines TRBV28 with TRBJ1-2; possible D gene TRBD1, 5 bases. The V gene's germline CDR1 is MDHEN and CDR2 SYDVKM. CDR3 length: 16 residues. Trimming took off 3 bases at V and 2 bases at J, with 16 bases between the two ends. CDR3 loop: CASSFQWGWGNYGYTF. CDR3 in DNA: TGTGCCAGCAGTTTCCAGTGGGGCTGGGGAAACTATGGCTACACCTTC.

The gene calls are TRBV27 and TRBJ2-5; unclear D gene. The DNA end is a closer match to TRBJ2-7, so the J assignment may be wrong. Germline loops: CDR1 MNHEY, CDR2 SMNVEV (reference sequence). The CDR3 covers 14 residues. The CDR3 protein is CASSSVAASYEQYF. The CDR3 DNA reads as TGTGCCAGCAGTTCAGTAGCAGCCTCCTACGAGCAGTACTTC.

This rearrangement joins TRBV5-1 to TRBJ2-5; 7 nucleotides agree with TRBD2. The germline gives CDR1 SGHRS, CDR2 YFSETQ. The CDR3 runs to 13 residues. Trimming at V came to 4 bases and at J to 5 bases, leaving 5 bases not matched to a gene. The DNA of the CDR3 is TGCGCCAGCAGCCCCCAGGGAGGGGAGACCCAGTACTTC. Protein: CASSPQGGETQYF.

The chain employs TRBV27 and TRBJ2-7; 7 positions agree with TRBD1. Germline values: CDR1 MNHEY, CDR2 SMNVEV (reference sequence). This CDR3 has 16 amino acids. V dropped 4 bases and J dropped 2; count of bases not matched to a gene: 11. This chain's CDR3 is CASSSRRQGPPYEQYF. The CDR3 nucleotides read TGTGCCAGCAGTTCCCGCCGACAGGGCCCCCCCTACGAGCAGTACTTC.

J is TRBJ2-1 and V is TRBV29-1; no reliable D call. Germline V gene lookup returns CDR1 SQVTM and CDR2 ANQGSEA. V lost 4 bases and J lost 9, with 10 bases in between. The CDR3 spans 11 residues. The DNA for the CDR3 is TGCAGCGTTGCTGGGCCGATTGAGCAGTTCTTC. This encodes CSVAGPIEQFF.

The CDR3 DNA follows: TGTGCCAGCCGAGCTGGGACAGGGCCAGGCGAGCAGTACTTC. Amino acid sequence: CASRAGTGPGEQYF. The chain links TRBV18 to TRBJ2-7; 9 bases line up with TRBD1. CDR1 KGHSH and CDR2 LQKENI come from the germline V gene. This CDR3 has 14 amino acids. J lost 6 bases, V lost 8 bases, and 11 bases had no gene match.

This clone was detected only once. The chain uses TRBV7-6 and TRBJ2-2, with TRBD1 matching over 9 bases. Losses at the gene ends were 9 bases for V and 7 bases for J; bases not matched to a gene: 12. The CDR3 has 15 residues. Germline V gene lookup returns CDR1 SGHVS and CDR2 FNYEAQ. CDR3 sequence: CASKPGQGIFGELFF. The DNA for the CDR3 is TGTGCCAGTAAACCGGGACAGGGCATATTCGGGGAGCTGTTTTTT.

The chain links TRBV28 to TRBJ1-2; D ambiguous. The CDR3 runs to 14 residues. V was shortened by 6 bases and J by 4 bases, with 15 bases between the two germline ends. Per the germline V gene, CDR1 is MDHEN and CDR2 is SYDVKM. CDR3 loop: CASRGRDESYGYTF. In DNA form, the CDR3 reads TGTGCCAGCAGGGGGAGGGATGAGAGCTATGGCTACACCTTC.

The CDR3 here is CASSLEREDTIYF. The CDR3 DNA is TGTGCCAGCAGCTTAGAGAGGGAAGACACCATATATTTT. The rearrangement uses TRBV9 and TRBJ1-3; D not certain. Germline CDR1 SGDLS, CDR2 YYNGEE. The ends were cut back, 4 bases at V and 8 bases at J, with 13 bases in the middle. The CDR3 runs 13 residues. The complete variable domain, with remaining parts taken from reference TRBV9 and TRBJ1-3, reads DSGVTQTPKHLITATGQRVTLRCSPRSGDLSVYWYQQSLDQGLQFLIQYYNGEERAKGNILERFSAQQFPDLHSELNLSSLELGDSALYFCASSLEREDTIYFGEGSWLTVV.

The chain employs TRBV25-1 and TRBJ1-2, with D uncertain. This CDR3 is built from 14 residues. With 4 bases removed from V and 2 bases from J, the gap between germline ends came to 11 bases. Germline V CDR1 and CDR2: MGHDK, SYGVNS. CDR3 sequence: CASSAAGSNYGYTF. The CDR3 bases are TGTGCCAGCAGTGCGGCAGGATCAAACTATGGCTACACCTTC.

This sequence joins TRBV5-5 and TRBJ2-5, with 8 bases lining up with TRBD2. Germline V gene data show CDR1 as SGHKS and CDR2 as YYEKEE (reference sequence). J lost 5 bases, V lost 3 bases, and 9 bases had no gene match. The CDR3 has 15 amino acids. The DNA of the CDR3 is TGTGCCAGCAGCTCCCGTAAGCGGGAGATGGAGACCCAGTACTTC. Residues: CASSSRKREMETQYF.

The chain recombines TRBV6-6 with TRBJ1-2; D uncertain. Germline-derived CDR1 and CDR2 are MNHNY and SVGAGI (reference sequence). V was pared by 2 bases and J by 1 base, with 11 bases between. CDR3 length equals 15 residues. This CDR3 is CASSYEGAFNYGYTF. The CDR3 region has the DNA TGTGCCAGCAGTTACGAGGGCGCTTTTAACTATGGCTACACCTTC.

The chain has TRBV6-1 and TRBJ2-2; D is possibly TRBD1 (8 bases). In germline, CDR1 is MNHNS, CDR2 SASEGT. Deletions cut 2 bases from V and 7 bases from J, with 17 bases between. The CDR3 loop spans 16 amino acids. CDR3 nucleotides: TGTGCCAGCAGTGAACTCGGACAGGGAGGGTACGGGGAGCTGTTTTTT. Amino acids: CASSELGQGGYGELFF.

This clone was seen only a few times. The chain recombines TRBV2 with TRBJ1-6, with TRBD1 matching over 8 bases. Trimming at V came to 6 bases and at J to 8 bases, leaving 3 bases not matched to a gene. The germline V gene has CDR1 SNHLY and CDR2 FYNNEI. This CDR3 is 13 amino acids long. Written as DNA, the CDR3 is TGTGCCAGCAGAGTGGACAGGGATTCACCCCTCCACTTT. This encodes CASRVDRDSPLHF.